The 28 T cell receptor beta chains presented below share a single source sample, sequenced in a study of OX40 agonist ivuxolimab in advanced cancers. Preparation of the library involved the immunoSEQ multiplex PCR assay. What TCRdb holds here is the immuneACCESS table cut down to in-frame rearrangements. Part of the clones is not present; checked against another copy, under half of the missing clones reflect an unresolved V gene, and the others are unexplained. The sample includes 120,000 or so clones, with 85% to 95% observed a single time. The ten largest clones add up to approximately 0.15% of the sample. The sample was CD4+ or CD8+ T cells sorted from blood, taken in a trial of the OX40 agonist ivuxolimab. All receptors come from an adult with an advanced solid tumor such as melanoma, head and neck, liver or kidney cancer.

In its sample, this clone was seen once. This rearrangement joins TRBV5-1 to TRBJ2-1; 8 bases map to TRBD1. This CDR3 is 16 amino acids long. V lost 6 bases, J lost 0 bases, and 8 bases stayed unmatched. Germline V lookup: CDR1 SGHRS, CDR2 YFSETQ. The DNA of the CDR3 is TGCGCCAGCAAGACAGGGGCCGCAAACTCCTACAATGAGCAGTTCTTC. Protein sequence: CASKTGAANSYNEQFF.

The rearrangement uses TRBV21-1 and TRBJ2-7; TRBD2 is the table's D call and was not checked against the DNA. TRBV21-1 is classified as a pseudogene. CDR3 length: 17 amino acids. The CDR3 bases are TGTGCCAGCAGCAAAAGATATCGGGACTATCGAGGCTACGAGCAGTACTTC. Amino acids: CASSKRYRDYRGYEQYF.

The J gene is TRBJ2-3, the V gene TRBV19; 13 positions match TRBD2. Per the germline V gene, CDR1 is LNHDA and CDR2 is SQIVND (reference sequence). The CDR3 covers 16 residues. J lost 1 base, V lost 4 bases, and 2 bases had no gene match. As DNA, the CDR3 is TGTGCCAGTAGTAGAACTAGCGGGAGGGGCACAGATACGCAGTATTTT. Translating it yields CASSRTSGRGTDTQYF.

The gene calls are TRBV7-3 and TRBJ2-7; possibly TRBD1 or TRBD2 for D (7 bases each). With 3 bases removed from V and 3 bases from J, the gap between germline ends came to 12 bases. Germline-derived CDR1 and CDR2 are SGHTA and FQGTGA. There are 14 residues in the CDR3. The CDR3 loop is CASSFGRGGYEQYF. As DNA, the CDR3 is TGTGCCAGCAGCTTTGGCAGGGGGGGCTACGAGCAGTACTTC.

A remark on this clone: This CDR3 is also generated by other DNA sequences in the sample. The J gene is TRBJ2-3, the V gene TRBV19; 11 bases match TRBD2. With V trimmed by 4 bases and J by 0 bases, 3 bases remained unmatched. Per germline, CDR1 LNHDA and CDR2 SQIVND (reference sequence). The CDR3 loop spans 16 amino acids. CDR3 protein: CASSTRTSGSTDTQYF. CDR3 DNA: TGTGCCAGTAGTACCCGGACTAGCGGGAGCACAGATACGCAGTATTTT. Together with reference TRBV19 and TRBJ2-3, the CDR3 gives the full variable domain: DGGITQSPKYLFRKEGQNVTLSCEQNLNHDAMYWYRQDPGQGLRLIYYSQIVNDFQKGDIAEGYSVSREKKESFPLTVTSAQKNPTAFYLCASSTRTSGSTDTQYFGPGTRLTVL.

The DNA for the CDR3 is TGTGCCAGCAGCTTATTCGGGGGAGGAGAGACCCAGTACTTC. It codes for CASSLFGGGETQYF. The chain has TRBV7-9 and TRBJ2-5; a weak D match, TRBD2 (6 bases). Trimming removed 2 bases from V and 4 bases from J, with 11 bases in between. The CDR3 is 14 amino acids. Germline loops: CDR1 SEHNR, CDR2 FQNEAQ (reference sequence).

The CDR3 sequence: CASSSSRTGSEQYF. DNA of the CDR3: TGTGCCAGCAGCTCCTCCCGGACAGGGAGCGAGCAGTACTTC. The V gene is TRBV7-2, the J gene TRBJ2-7, with 8 bases aligning to TRBD1. Germline CDR1 is SGHTA and CDR2 is FQGNSA. The junction had 8 bases not matched to a gene; V was cut back by 4 bases and J by 6 bases. The CDR3 has 14 amino acids.

A single count supports this clone. This sequence joins TRBV7-2 and TRBJ2-1, with 8 nucleotides matching TRBD2. Germline CDR1 SGHTA, CDR2 FQGNSA. The CDR3 length is 16 residues. Trimming removed 5 bases from V and 9 bases from J; junction bases left unmatched: 15. The CDR3 nucleotides are TGTGCCAGCAGCCCCCCTGGACTAGCAGGAAGGGGTGAGCAGTTCTTC. This gives the protein CASSPPGLAGRGEQFF.

This chain connects TRBV28 to TRBJ1-2; D possibly corresponds to TRBD1 (6 bases). The CDR3 loop spans 13 amino acids. Germline values: CDR1 MDHEN, CDR2 SYDVKM. Trimming shortened V by 5 bases and J by 5 bases, and 12 bases separated the two germline ends. DNA for the CDR3: TGTGCCAGCAGTCCAGGGGCCGGGTATGGCTACACCTTC. Its protein is CASSPGAGYGYTF.

The chain employs TRBV6-1 and TRBJ2-3, with D perhaps TRBD2 (6 bases). Trimming pared 7 bases from V and 5 bases from J, leaving 16 bases between. Germline V gene lookup returns CDR1 MNHNS and CDR2 SASEGT. CDR3 size: 14 residues. CDR3 sequence reads: CASIPGWRGDTQYF. Written as DNA, the CDR3 is TGTGCCAGCATTCCCGGATGGAGGGGAGATACGCAGTATTTT.

This chain links TRBV7-2 with TRBJ2-3; 10 bases are a match to TRBD1. With V trimmed by 5 bases and J by 8 bases, 13 bases remained unmatched. This CDR3 contains 16 residues. Germline CDR1 SGHTA, CDR2 FQGNSA. CDR3 nucleotide sequence: TGTGCCAGCAGCCCAACCGGGACAGGGGTCGCAGCTACGCAGTATTTT. Amino acids: CASSPTGTGVAATQYF.

This chain uses TRBV6-1 with TRBJ2-3; D is perhaps TRBD1 or TRBD2 (5 bases each). V lost 3 bases and J lost 8, with 15 bases in between. The CDR3 is made up of 14 amino acids. In germline, CDR1 is MNHNS, CDR2 SASEGT. CDR3 DNA sequence: TGTGCCAGCAGTGAGTACCTTGGGGACCGTACGCAGTATTTT. It encodes CASSEYLGDRTQYF.

CDR3 nucleotides: TGCGCCAGCAGTGCCACGGACTCTGGAAACACCATATATTTT. Its protein product is CASSATDSGNTIYF. The chain joins TRBV10-1 to TRBJ1-3; no clear D gene. This CDR3 comprises 14 residues. The germline V gene has CDR1 WNHNN and CDR2 SYGVQD (reference sequence). V gave up 4 bases and J gave up 0 bases, with 7 bases separating them.

V is TRBV18 and J is TRBJ2-3; D possibly corresponds to TRBD2 (5 bases). V was clipped by 4 bases and J by 5 bases, with 13 bases between them. Germline V CDR1 and CDR2: KGHSH, LQKENI. The CDR3 length is 14 residues. CDR3 coding DNA: TGTGCCAGCTCACTAAGGCGTGGAGGAGATACGCAGTATTTT. Residues: CASSLRRGGDTQYF.

The V and J genes are TRBV6-5 and TRBJ2-5; D ambiguous. CDR1 is MNHEY, CDR2 SVGAGI, per germline. The CDR3 is 15 residues long. V shed 6 bases and J shed 2 bases, with 16 bases lying between them. The chain's CDR3 is CASSRVGIIQETQYF. Here the CDR3 DNA reads TGTGCCAGCAGCCGCGTGGGGATTATACAAGAGACCCAGTACTTC.

V gene TRBV5-6 combines with J gene TRBJ1-1; D perhaps matches TRBD1 (5 bases). The CDR3 covers 13 residues. V lost 4 bases, J lost 6 bases, and 13 bases lay in between. Germline values: CDR1 SGHDT, CDR2 YYEEEE. The CDR3 DNA sequence: TGTGCCAGCAGCCCCGCAGGGATCGCTGAAGCTTTCTTT. Translating it yields CASSPAGIAEAFF.

This chain links TRBV7-9 with TRBJ2-1, with 10 bases aligning to TRBD1. The J segment lost 8 bases and the V segment lost 5 bases, leaving 9 bases of the junction unmatched. This CDR3 has 15 residues. CDR1 SEHNR and CDR2 FQNEAQ come from the germline V gene (reference sequence). This chain's CDR3 is CASSERQGARDEQFF. CDR3 nucleotides: TGTGCCAGCAGCGAAAGACAGGGGGCTAGAGATGAGCAGTTCTTC.

The chain carries TRBV21-1 and TRBJ2-5; no check of the table's D call, TRBD2, against the DNA was made. TRBV21-1 is a pseudogene locus. This CDR3 region has 17 residues. CDR3 sequence (DNA): TGTGCCAGCAGCAACCCAGCGGGACACCCCGTCCAAGAGACCCAGTACTTC. This translates into CASSNPAGHPVQETQYF.

The chain carries TRBV19 and TRBJ1-5, with D unresolved. Germline assignment: CDR1 LNHDA and CDR2 SQIVND (reference sequence). Trimming pared 7 bases from V and 2 bases from J, leaving 15 bases between. CDR3 length: 15 residues. The CDR3: CASTSGRWGNQPQHF. DNA for the CDR3: TGTGCCAGTACCTCGGGCAGGTGGGGCAATCAGCCCCAGCATTTT.

This sequence joins TRBV11-2 and TRBJ1-1; no reliable D call. This CDR3 comprises 15 residues. V lost 5 bases and J 0 bases, leaving 13 bases between the germline ends. Germline V lookup: CDR1 SGHAT, CDR2 FQNNGV. CDR3 DNA: TGTGCCAGCAGCGTTTCGACAAACATGAACACTGAAGCTTTCTTT. Residues: CASSVSTNMNTEAFF.

The chain carries TRBV19 and TRBJ1-2; D is possibly TRBD1 (6 bases). Germline V CDR1 and CDR2: LNHDA, SQIVND (reference sequence). V was trimmed by 0 bases and J by 8 bases, leaving 19 bases between them. The CDR3 is made up of 16 amino acids. The CDR3, as DNA: TGTGCCAGTAGTATAGACCTACAGGGTTCCGCGGGGGGCTACACCTTC. This codes for CASSIDLQGSAGGYTF.

The genes are TRBV10-3 and TRBJ2-3; the match to TRBD2 covers 7 bases. CDR1 and CDR2 (germline): ENHRY, SYGVKD. This CDR3 has 19 amino acids. The ends lost 2 bases at V and 0 bases at J; junction bases unmatched: 14. The CDR3 region has the DNA TGTGCCATCAGTGAGAATATCGGAGCCGGGGGGTCCAGCACAGATACGCAGTATTTT. It codes for CAISENIGAGGSSTDTQYF.

The chain joins TRBV4-1 to TRBJ2-1, with D perhaps TRBD1 (6 bases). CDR1 MGHRA and CDR2 YSYEKL come from the germline V gene. Trimming pared 4 bases from V and 7 bases from J, leaving 14 bases between. The CDR3 covers 14 residues. CDR3 sequence reads: CASSLGGQINEQFF. For the CDR3, the DNA is TGCGCCAGCAGCCTTGGGGGACAAATTAATGAGCAGTTCTTC.

This clone occurred once. The chain recombines TRBV19 with TRBJ2-7; possibly TRBD2 for D (5 bases). CDR3 length equals 14 residues. Germline assignment: CDR1 LNHDA and CDR2 SQIVND (reference sequence). Trimming took off 3 bases at V and 2 bases at J, with 11 bases between the two ends. The CDR3 protein is CASSISGRAYEQYF. As DNA, the CDR3 is TGTGCCAGTAGTATCTCGGGAAGGGCCTACGAGCAGTACTTC.

This chain connects TRBV9 to TRBJ1-5; D gene ambiguous. The V and J ends lost 4 bases and 7 bases respectively, with 21 bases between them. Germline V gene lookup returns CDR1 SGDLS and CDR2 YYNGEE. This CDR3 is 16 amino acids long. This CDR3 reads CASSPGSPGQGQPQHF. CDR3 sequence (DNA): TGTGCCAGCAGCCCCGGTTCACCGGGTCAAGGGCAGCCCCAGCATTTT.

A note on this clone: This CDR3 is also generated by other DNA sequences in the sample. The rearrangement links TRBV30 to TRBJ2-3, with 9 bases identical to TRBD2. V lost 0 bases to trimming and J lost 2 bases; unmatched junction nucleotides: 3. Germline V lookup: CDR1 GTSNPN, CDR2 SVGIG (reference sequence). The CDR3 length is 15 residues. In DNA form, the CDR3 reads TGTGCCTGGAGTGTTACTAGCGGGTACACAGATACGCAGTATTTT. Its protein is CAWSVTSGYTDTQYF.

V usage is TRBV6-6 and J usage is TRBJ2-3; D is perhaps TRBD1 (7 bases). The CDR3 length is 14 residues. Trimming removed 6 bases at V and 4 bases at J, with 14 bases between. The germline CDR1 and CDR2 sequences are MNHNY and SVGAGI (reference sequence). The CDR3 spells CASSPRGAADTQYF. CDR3 coding DNA: TGTGCCAGCAGCCCCAGGGGGGCCGCAGATACGCAGTATTTT.

The CDR3 DNA follows: TGTGCCAGTAAGGACAGGGGGTCCTCTAACTATGGCTACACCTTC. Translated: CASKDRGSSNYGYTF. J is TRBJ1-2 and V is TRBV6-5; TRBD1 aligns across 10 bases. V shed 9 bases and J 0 bases; nucleotides not matched to a gene: 7. Germline CDR1 is MNHEY and CDR2 is SVGAGI. There are 15 residues in the CDR3.